This TCR beta chain came from a study of blood T cell repertoires in COVID-19. Study-level information: Both acute and convalescent COVID-19 samples were obtained from the United States, Italy and Spain. Sample material is recorded as cDNA or gDNA derived from T cells, B-cell-depleted T cells, or PBMCs.

How the authors handled the data: Estimation of nucleated cell counts relied on the amplification of reference gene primers. Using immunoSEQ multiplex PCR, the repertoire was profiled, and TCRdb retains in-frame clones only, with some absent. V and J calls and clone size come straight from that table; D and trimming were deduced from the DNA. Altogether a few hundred thousand clones are present, approximately 88% being singletons, with the ten largest covering 6.9%. V gave up 6 bases and J gave up 1 base, with 10 bases separating them. The CDR3 totals 14 residues. Per germline, CDR1 MNHEY and CDR2 SVGAGI.

The sample comprised peripheral blood. The TCR comes from a woman in her twenties or thirties who had recovered from COVID-19. The chain has TRBV6-5 and TRBJ1-5; tentatively, D is TRBD1 (5 bases). The CDR3, as DNA: TGTGCCAGCAGAACCGGGGGGAGCAATCAGCCCCAGCATTTT. The encoded protein is CASRTGGSNQPQHF.